These 22 T cell receptor beta chains were sequenced from one sample in a study of cytotoxic CD8 clonotypes in ibrutinib-treated CLL. The assay was immunoSEQ multiplex PCR, and TCRdb's table has in-frame clones only and misses some. There are approximately 97,000 clones in the sample; around 77% occur only once, and 20% to 25% lies in the top ten. The sample consisted of PBMCs, taken after 24 months of ibrutinib treatment. These TCRs come from a human donor with chronic lymphocytic leukemia.

This clone has only a few counts. V gene TRBV6-8 combines with J gene TRBJ2-1; 7 bases align to TRBD2. V lost 5 bases to trimming and J lost 14 bases; unmatched junction nucleotides: 9. CDR1 and CDR2 from the germline V gene are MNHGY and SAAAGT. This CDR3 has 12 amino acids. CDR3 protein: CASSKSGETEFF. The CDR3 nucleotides read TGTGCCAGCAGTAAGAGCGGGGAAACGGAGTTCTTC.

The chain uses TRBV6-4 and TRBJ2-7; D is possibly TRBD2 (6 bases). Between the trimmed V and J ends, which lost 8 bases and 3 bases, there was a span of 17 bases. Germline values: CDR1 MRHNA, CDR2 SNTAGT. The CDR3 covers 14 residues. For the CDR3, the DNA is TGTGCCAGCGATCCAAGGGGACTTCTCTACGAGCAGTACTTC. It encodes CASDPRGLLYEQYF.

The rearrangement joins TRBV4-2 to TRBJ1-6; D call uncertain. Germline V lookup: CDR1 LGHNA, CDR2 YNFKEQ. Trimming took off 0 bases at V and 9 bases at J, with 6 bases between the two ends. The CDR3 extends over 13 amino acids. In nucleotides, the CDR3 is TGTGCCAGCAGCCAAGATCGGCGTTCACCCCTCCACTTT. It is translated as CASSQDRRSPLHF.

The chain has TRBV28 and TRBJ2-3, with 10 bases fitting TRBD1. This CDR3 is 15 amino acids long. Germline V lookup: CDR1 MDHEN, CDR2 SYDVKM. V dropped 5 bases and J dropped 5; count of bases not matched to a gene: 7. CDR3 amino acids: CASSHRDRGRDTQYF. CDR3 in DNA: TGTGCCAGCAGTCACCGGGACAGGGGTAGAGATACGCAGTATTTT.

There are a few counts of this clone. CDR3 protein: CASSPPGRNSNQPQHF. CDR3 in DNA: TGTGCCAGCAGCCCCCCGGGACGGAATAGCAATCAGCCCCAGCATTTT. V and J are TRBV2 and TRBJ1-5; D may be TRBD1 (5 bases). V was clipped by 6 bases and J by 0 bases, with 15 bases between them. Looked up from germline, CDR1 is SNHLY and CDR2 is FYNNEI. The CDR3 runs to 16 residues.

The chain uses TRBV6-6 and TRBJ1-2; 9 bases line up with TRBD1. After removal of 2 bases from V and 6 bases from J, the junction contained 7 bases not matched to a gene. The length of the CDR3 is 15 residues. Germline loops: CDR1 MNHNY, CDR2 SVGAGI (reference sequence). The CDR3 nucleotides are TGTGCCAGCAGTTACGCCGGAACAGGGGGCAATGGCTACACCTTC. It codes for CASSYAGTGGNGYTF.

CDR3: CASSFGLAGDQETQYF. The CDR3 region has the DNA TGTGCCAGCAGTTTCGGCCTAGCGGGGGACCAAGAGACCCAGTACTTC. The chain joins TRBV28 to TRBJ2-5; 10 bases match TRBD2. The CDR3 is made up of 16 amino acids. The V gene end was trimmed by 3 bases and the J gene end by 0 bases; junction bases not matched to a gene: 4. Germline values: CDR1 MDHEN, CDR2 SYDVKM.

This chain connects TRBV5-4 to TRBJ1-4, with D possibly being TRBD1 (5 bases). The germline V and J ends were trimmed by 0 bases and 1 base, with 10 bases remaining between them. The germline V gene has CDR1 SGHNT and CDR2 YYREEE (reference sequence). This CDR3 is 16 amino acids long. CDR3 sequence: CASSLGGGRTNEKLFF. CDR3 DNA: TGTGCCAGCAGCTTGGGGGGCGGCAGAACTAATGAAAAACTGTTTTTT. Using reference TRBV5-4 and TRBJ1-4 for the parts outside the CDR3, the full variable domain is ETGVTQSPTHLIKTRGQQVTLRCSSQSGHNTVSWYQQALGQGPQFIFQYYREEENGRGNFPPRFSGLQFPNYSSELNVNALELDDSALYLCASSLGGGRTNEKLFFGSGTQLSVL.

The chain joins TRBV6-1 to TRBJ1-1; 9 positions agree with TRBD1. V gave up 4 bases and J gave up 8 bases; unmatched junction bases: 11. Germline V CDR1 and CDR2: MNHNS, SASEGT. This CDR3 comprises 15 residues. CDR3 amino acids: CASSAMGRQGDEAFF. CDR3 nucleotides: TGTGCCAGCAGTGCAATGGGTCGACAGGGGGACGAAGCTTTCTTT.

In this sample, this clone turned up a few times. The J gene is TRBJ1-1, the V gene TRBV7-3, with 7 bases that match TRBD1. With V trimmed by 5 bases and J by 4 bases, 7 bases remained unmatched. CDR1 and CDR2 (germline): SGHTA, FQGTGA. This CDR3 has 14 amino acids. The CDR3: CASSLTGILTEAFF. The CDR3 region has the DNA TGTGCCAGCAGCCTGACAGGGATCCTCACTGAAGCTTTCTTT.

The chain recombines TRBV6-1 with TRBJ2-7; the D is unclear. Between the trimmed V and J ends, which lost 6 bases and 0 bases, there was a span of 9 bases. The CDR3 contains 13 residues. Per germline, CDR1 MNHNS and CDR2 SASEGT. The CDR3: CASSRFISYEQYF. The CDR3 DNA reads as TGTGCCAGCAGCCGCTTCATCTCCTACGAGCAGTACTTC.

V is TRBV5-1 and J is TRBJ2-5; TRBD2 aligns across 15 bases. Germline V CDR1 and CDR2: SGHRS, YFSETQ. V shed 4 bases, J shed 5 bases, and the junction held 9 bases outside the gene matches. The length of the CDR3 is 17 residues. The CDR3 bases are TGCGCCAGCAGCCCAGGACTAGCGGGGGGGCCTGGGGAGACCCAGTACTTC. It yields the protein CASSPGLAGGPGETQYF.

V usage is TRBV28 and J usage is TRBJ1-1; maybe TRBD1 (5 bases). Per germline, CDR1 MDHEN and CDR2 SYDVKM. V dropped 3 bases and J dropped 3 bases, with 11 bases sitting between them. This CDR3 is 14 amino acids long. The CDR3 DNA is TGTGCCAGCAGTTTGACGGGGGTCGACACTGAAGCTTTCTTT. It codes for CASSLTGVDTEAFF.

There are a few counts of this clone. The V call is TRBV28, the J call TRBJ2-7; 9 bases agree with TRBD1. CDR3 length: 14 residues. V dropped 4 bases and J dropped 4; count of bases not matched to a gene: 5. CDR1 MDHEN and CDR2 SYDVKM come from the germline V gene. The CDR3 DNA reads TGTGCCAGCAGTTCAACAGGGGGCAGGTACGAGCAGTACTTC. Translation: CASSSTGGRYEQYF.

In its sample, this clone ranks as medium-sized. This chain joins TRBV11-2 and TRBJ2-7, with TRBD1 identical over 7 bases. This CDR3 has 13 residues. Trimming took 6 bases from V and 2 from J; bases not matched to a gene: 4. Per germline, CDR1 SGHAT and CDR2 FQNNGV. CDR3 sequence: CASRSGTAYEQYF. In DNA, the CDR3 is TGTGCCAGCAGGTCCGGGACAGCCTACGAGCAGTACTTC. The whole variable domain, remainder taken from reference TRBV11-2 and TRBJ2-7, is EAGVAQSPRYKIIEKRQSVAFWCNPISGHATLYWYQQILGQGPKLLIQFQNNGVVDDSQLPKDRFSAERLKGVDSTLKIQPAKLEDSAVYLCASRSGTAYEQYFGPGTRLTVT.

This clone showed up just once. V gene TRBV6-1 combines with J gene TRBJ2-7; D gene unclear. The length of the CDR3 is 12 residues. Between the trimmed V and J ends, which lost 4 bases and 1 base, there was a span of 5 bases. CDR1 is MNHNS, CDR2 SASEGT, per germline. The CDR3 nucleotides are TGTGCCAGCAGTGCGAGATCCTACGAGCAGTACTTC. Translating gives CASSARSYEQYF.

The chain combines TRBV5-1 with TRBJ1-2; D remains unclear. With 0 bases removed from V and 4 bases from J, the gap between germline ends came to 4 bases. CDR3 length equals 12 residues. Germline-derived CDR1 and CDR2 are SGHRS and YFSETQ. In nucleotides, the CDR3 is TGCGCCAGCAGCTTGGACAGCTATGGCTACACCTTC. Translating it yields CASSLDSYGYTF.

The chain combines TRBV5-1 with TRBJ2-7; 8 positions agree with TRBD1. J lost 5 bases, V lost 5 bases, and 15 bases had no gene match. The CDR3 spans 16 residues. Germline assignment: CDR1 SGHRS and CDR2 YFSETQ. The DNA of the CDR3 is TGCGCCAGCAGTTACCTGCAGGGGGCAGGTGGGAACGAGCAGTACTTC. It yields the protein CASSYLQGAGGNEQYF.

The V call is TRBV29-1, the J call TRBJ1-1; maybe TRBD1 (5 bases). CDR1 is SQVTM, CDR2 ANQGSEA, per germline. CDR3 length: 11 amino acids. Trimming shortened V by 7 bases and J by 6 bases, and 12 bases separated the two germline ends. The CDR3 DNA follows: TGCAGCGCTCAGACAGACCCTGAAGCTTTCTTT. Amino acids: CSAQTDPEAFF.

This chain uses TRBV5-6 with TRBJ1-3; D uncertain. The CDR3 consists of 13 residues. Trimming removed 5 bases at V and 0 bases at J, with 6 bases between. Germline CDR1 SGHDT, CDR2 YYEEEE. The CDR3 nucleotides are TGTGCCAGCAGAAGGTACTCTGGAAACACCATATATTTT. Translated, it gives CASRRYSGNTIYF.

The gene calls are TRBV19 and TRBJ1-2; 10 bases fit TRBD1. V gave up 10 bases and J gave up 4 bases; unmatched junction bases: 6. CDR3 size: 13 residues. Germline-derived CDR1 and CDR2 are LNHDA and SQIVND (reference sequence). CDR3 in amino acids: CATRTGGGYGYTF. In DNA form, the CDR3 reads TGTGCCACTCGGACAGGGGGAGGCTATGGCTACACCTTC.

The chain has TRBV5-4 and TRBJ1-4, with D maybe TRBD1 (5 bases). The CDR3 has 14 amino acids. V lost 0 bases to trimming and J lost 7 bases, with 10 bases between them. CDR1 is SGHNT and CDR2 is YYREEE in the germline V gene (reference sequence). CDR3 loop: CASSLEPRGEKLFF. CDR3 sequence (DNA): TGTGCCAGCAGCTTGGAGCCAAGGGGTGAAAAACTGTTTTTT.